Following are 11 T cell receptor beta chains from one sample sequenced in a study of neurological immune-mediated disorders. TCRdb itself ran the 5' RACE reads through MiXCR, one entry per CDR3 protein. The sample lists 45,000 to 65,000 distinct CDR3 sequences, 4.2% occurring once. Sequencing used PBMCs. These receptors all stem from a man between 45 and 60 years old with multiple sclerosis.

Many counts were recorded for this clonotype. CDR3 coding DNA: TGCGCCAGCAGCAGAGGACAGGCGCAAAACACCGGGGAGCTGTTTTTT. Translated: CASSRGQAQNTGELFF. This rearrangement joins TRBV5-1 to TRBJ2-2; 7 bases are a match to TRBD1. The CDR3 contains 16 residues. Germline CDR1 is SGHRS and CDR2 is YFSETQ. With V trimmed by 4 bases and J by 2 bases, 8 bases remained unmatched.

This clonotype has a handful of counts. This chain links TRBV28 with TRBJ1-2, with TRBD1 as a possible D gene (5 bases). Looked up from germline, CDR1 is MDHEN and CDR2 is SYDVKM. The ends were cut back, 2 bases at V and 3 bases at J, with 10 bases in the middle. The CDR3 sequence is 14 residues long. The CDR3 bases are TGTGCCAGCAGTTTAAGGGGCGTGGACTATGGCTACACCTTC. Residues: CASSLRGVDYGYTF.

Many counts were recorded for this clonotype. The gene calls are TRBV19 and TRBJ1-1; possible D gene TRBD1, 5 bases. The CDR3 is 14 residues long. Germline V CDR1 and CDR2: LNHDA, SQIVND (reference sequence). V was pared by 7 bases and J by 5 bases, with 17 bases between. The CDR3 loop reads CASKFSGVKTEAFF. For the CDR3, the DNA is TGTGCCAGTAAATTTTCGGGGGTCAAGACTGAAGCTTTCTTT.

At least ten counts were recorded for this clonotype. The chain is built from TRBV12-3 or TRBV12-4 and TRBJ2-1; 7 positions agree with TRBD1. The CDR3 contains 13 residues. Trimming at V came to 5 bases and at J to 9 bases, leaving 7 bases not matched to a gene. This CDR3 reads CASSPLQGTEQFF. In nucleotides, the CDR3 is TGTGCCAGCAGTCCACTACAGGGGACTGAGCAGTTCTTC.

This clonotype was counted at least ten times. The chain links TRBV4-1 to TRBJ1-6; D is uncertain. The CDR3 is 16 residues long. Germline values: CDR1 MGHRA, CDR2 YSYEKL. V lost 2 bases and J lost 0, with 8 bases in between. CDR3 region: CASSQRGYSYNSPLHF. CDR3 nucleotide sequence: TGCGCCAGCAGCCAACGGGGTTACTCCTATAATTCACCCCTCCACTTT.

This clonotype was counted at least ten times. This chain joins TRBV12-3 or TRBV12-4 and TRBJ2-1; 9 nucleotides align to TRBD2. This CDR3 contains 14 residues. The junction had 3 bases not matched to a gene; V was cut back by 1 base and J by 8 bases. CDR3 in DNA: TGTGCCAGCAGTTTAGGCGGGGGGGCCCATGAGCAGTTCTTC. Its translation is CASSLGGGAHEQFF.

The rearrangement links TRBV7-9 to TRBJ2-7; D possibly corresponds to TRBD1 (8 bases). With 6 bases removed from V and 0 bases from J, the gap between germline ends came to 18 bases. The germline CDR1 and CDR2 sequences are SEHNR and FQNEAQ (reference sequence). This CDR3 contains 16 residues. The CDR3 region is CASSRPGGQDSYEQYF. Written as DNA, the CDR3 is TGTGCCAGCAGTCGTCCGGGGGGACAGGACTCCTACGAGCAGTACTTC. The complete variable domain, with remaining parts taken from reference TRBV7-9 and TRBJ2-7, reads DTGVSQNPRHKITKRGQNVTFRCDPISEHNRLYWYRQTLGQGPEFLTYFQNEAQLEKSRLLSDRFSAERPKGSFSTLEIQRTEQGDSAMYLCASSRPGGQDSYEQYFGPGTRLTVT.

The V and J genes are TRBV28 and TRBJ2-3; a possible D gene is TRBD1 (5 bases). This CDR3 contains 14 residues. Per germline, CDR1 MDHEN and CDR2 SYDVKM. Deletions cut 2 bases from V and 5 bases from J, with 11 bases between. Written as DNA, the CDR3 is TGTGCCAGCAGTTTAGCAGGGTTTGGAGATACGCAGTATTTT. This codes for CASSLAGFGDTQYF.

Details on this clonotype: The junction differs from germline at one of its ends, possibly a read error. The V gene is TRBV29-1, the J gene TRBJ2-3; 7 nucleotides line up with TRBD1. The CDR3 is 14 amino acids. In germline, CDR1 is SQVTM, CDR2 ANQGSEA. This CDR3 reads CSVENGQATYTQYF. The CDR3 coding sequence is TGCAGCGTTGAGAACGGACAGGCCACATATACGCAGTATTTT.

Many counts were recorded for this clonotype. V and J are TRBV20-1 and TRBJ2-5; D gene uncertain. This CDR3 spans 11 amino acids. Germline CDR1 and CDR2: DFQATT and SNEGSKA (reference sequence). V lost 5 bases and J 3 bases, leaving 7 bases between the germline ends. The CDR3 region has the DNA TGCAGTGCTCATAGGGAAGAGACCCAGTACTTC. It encodes CSAHREETQYF.

This clonotype showed up many times. The V call is TRBV5-1, the J call TRBJ2-3, with 7 bases that match TRBD1. J gave up 0 bases and V 1 base, and 5 bases lay outside the gene matches. The CDR3 runs 16 residues. Germline V gives CDR1 SGHRS, CDR2 YFSETQ. This CDR3 is CASSLLGTASTDTQYF. The CDR3 DNA reads as TGCGCCAGCAGCTTGTTGGGGACAGCTAGCACAGATACGCAGTATTTT.